The 25 T cell receptor beta chains listed next were all sequenced from one sample in a study of patients and donors after allogeneic stem cell transplantation. Each CDR3 protein is one row after TCRdb ran MiXCR on the RT-PCR reads. Here the sample spans some 960,000 distinct CDR3 sequences, about a sixth being singletons. Sequencing was done on a sample of blood, either unsorted or a sorted T cell fraction (not recorded which). These receptors all come from a human donor who was either an allogeneic HSCT recipient or a stem cell or donor lymphocyte infusion donor (not recorded which). It is not recorded whose cells these are; they may come from a transplant donor.

The chain uses TRBV3-1 and TRBJ2-3; no clear D gene. CDR1 and CDR2 from the germline V gene are LGHDT and YNNKEL (reference sequence). V shed 0 bases and J shed 2 bases, with 9 bases lying between them. The CDR3 totals 15 residues. CDR3: CASSQEGPTTDTQYF. The DNA for the CDR3 is TGTGCCAGCAGCCAAGAGGGCCCAACCACAGATACGCAGTATTTT.

The J gene is TRBJ2-7, the V gene TRBV15; D is perhaps TRBD1 (6 bases). V lost 3 bases and J 3 bases, leaving 18 bases between the germline ends. CDR3 size: 16 residues. CDR1 LNHNV and CDR2 YYDKDF come from the germline V gene (reference sequence). The CDR3 sequence: CATSSASSGQLYEQYF. Written as DNA, the CDR3 is TGTGCCACCAGCAGCGCTTCCTCGGGACAACTCTACGAGCAGTACTTC.

CDR3 in amino acids: CAISEVTGGRNTEAFF. The DNA of the CDR3 is TGTGCCATCAGTGAAGTGACAGGGGGCCGTAACACTGAAGCTTTCTTT. The rearrangement links TRBV10-3 to TRBJ1-1, with 10 bases aligning to TRBD1. The CDR3 sequence is 16 residues long. In germline, CDR1 is ENHRY, CDR2 SYGVKD. The V gene end was trimmed by 3 bases and the J gene end by 2 bases; junction bases not matched to a gene: 6.

There are a few counts of this clonotype. This chain connects TRBV5-1 to TRBJ2-2; perhaps TRBD1 as D (6 bases). With 0 bases removed from V and 0 bases from J, the gap between germline ends came to 12 bases. Germline values: CDR1 SGHRS, CDR2 YFSETQ. The CDR3 runs to 17 residues. The DNA for the CDR3 is TGCGCCAGCAGCTTGGGACAGGTTTTTACGAACACCGGGGAGCTGTTTTTT. As protein: CASSLGQVFTNTGELFF.

This chain uses TRBV12-3 or TRBV12-4 with TRBJ1-1, with TRBD1 matching 8 bases. Trimming at V came to 5 bases and at J to 11 bases, leaving 16 bases not matched to a gene. The CDR3 contains 15 residues. CDR3 DNA: TGTGCCAGCAGTCCTTCGGGCAGGGGGCGTCTGGTCGCTTTCTTT. Protein: CASSPSGRGRLVAFF.

The chain employs TRBV20-1 and TRBJ2-1, with a weak D call TRBD1 (5 bases). The germline V gene encodes CDR1 DFQATT and CDR2 SNEGSKA (reference sequence). Trimming stripped 3 bases from V and 2 bases from J, with 11 bases between. The CDR3 is 14 residues long. In DNA, the CDR3 is TGCAGTGCTAGGGAGTGGGGCACCTACAATGAGCAGTTCTTC. Amino acids: CSAREWGTYNEQFF.

This clonotype has a handful of counts. The chain employs TRBV28 and TRBJ1-5, with D possibly matching TRBD1 (6 bases). There are 14 residues in the CDR3. Trimming took 10 bases from V and 3 from J, leaving 16 bases between them. Germline CDR1 reads MDHEN; CDR2 reads SYDVKM. This CDR3 is CATRGGSLNQPQHF. DNA of the CDR3: TGTGCCACGAGGGGGGGCAGCCTCAATCAGCCCCAGCATTTT.

The rearrangement links TRBV9 to TRBJ2-1, with D possibly matching TRBD2 (6 bases). V lost 0 bases to trimming and J lost 10 bases, with 26 bases between them. Germline CDR1 is SGDLS and CDR2 is YYNGEE. The CDR3 length is 18 residues. The CDR3 coding sequence is TGTGCCAGCAGCGTAGAGGAGGGGTCGGGAGCAGGAACTAAGGAGCAGTTCTTC. It translates to CASSVEEGSGAGTKEQFF.

This clonotype was seen a handful of times. V and J are TRBV5-3 and TRBJ2-2; either TRBD1 or TRBD2 may fit D (6 bases each). TRBV5-3 has ORF status, its function being uncertain. Deletions cut 6 bases from V and 0 bases from J, with 18 bases between. The CDR3 consists of 17 residues. The DNA for the CDR3 is TGTGCCAGAACTAACGTGGGGGGCAAACCGAACACCGGGGAGCTGTTTTTT. Residues: CARTNVGGKPNTGELFF.

The chain's CDR3 is CSARTLPPGTGVSYEQYF. In nucleotides, the CDR3 is TGCAGTGCTCGAACGCTCCCTCCCGGGACAGGGGTATCCTACGAGCAGTACTTC. V gene TRBV20-1 combines with J gene TRBJ2-7; 10 nucleotides agree with TRBD1. The germline gives CDR1 DFQATT, CDR2 SNEGSKA (reference sequence). Trimming at V came to 5 bases and at J to 1 base, leaving 17 bases not matched to a gene. The CDR3 sequence is 18 residues long.

This chain links TRBV6-1 with TRBJ1-1; D remains ambiguous. Germline assignment: CDR1 MNHNS and CDR2 SASEGT. Between the trimmed V and J ends, which lost 7 bases and 11 bases, there was a span of 14 bases. The CDR3 length is 11 residues. The CDR3 sequence: CASNKLVRAFF. CDR3 sequence (DNA): TGTGCCAGCAACAAACTCGTAAGGGCTTTCTTT.

In its sample, this clonotype was seen a few times. This chain links TRBV5-1 with TRBJ2-2; TRBD2 matches at 9 bases. There are 19 residues in the CDR3. The germline V gene encodes CDR1 SGHRS and CDR2 YFSETQ. V trimming: 4 bases; J trimming: 0 bases; junction bases outside the gene matches: 13. In DNA, the CDR3 is TGCGCCAGCAGCCCCCGCCCTAGCGGGGCAAACGCGAACACCGGGGAGCTGTTTTTT. It is translated as CASSPRPSGANANTGELFF. The full variable domain, in which reference TRBV5-1 and TRBJ2-2 provide the parts outside the CDR3, is KAGVTQTPRYLIKTRGQQVTLSCSPISGHRSVSWYQQTPGQGLQFLFEYFSETQRNKGNFPGRFSGRQFSNSRSEMNVSTLELGDSALYLCASSPRPSGANANTGELFFGEGSRLTVL.

This clonotype occurred a few times. CDR3 nucleotides: TGCAGTGCCACGTCCGGGGAGCGGATTGGTGGCTACACCTTC. Translating it yields CSATSGERIGGYTF. The genes are TRBV20-1 and TRBJ1-2; D is unresolved. The ends were cut back, 6 bases at V and 7 bases at J, with 21 bases in the middle. This CDR3 has 14 residues. Per germline, CDR1 DFQATT and CDR2 SNEGSKA (reference sequence).

This clonotype was detected only a few times. The V call is TRBV6-5, the J call TRBJ2-7, with D maybe TRBD2 (6 bases). This CDR3 spans 14 amino acids. Deletions cut 2 bases from V and 4 bases from J, with 12 bases between. Germline CDR1 reads MNHEY; CDR2 reads SVGAGI. CDR3 region: CASSYGARGYEQYF. CDR3 coding DNA: TGTGCCAGCAGTTACGGGGCCCGGGGGTACGAGCAGTACTTC.

This clonotype was observed a handful of times. CDR3 coding DNA: TGTGCCAGCAGTTACGCCGGGACGAAAGCGGGAAACACCATATATTTT. It codes for CASSYAGTKAGNTIYF. This chain connects TRBV6-5 to TRBJ1-3, with D tentatively TRBD1 (5 bases). Per the germline V gene, CDR1 is MNHEY and CDR2 is SVGAGI. The CDR3 runs 16 residues. Trimming left V 2 bases short and J 4 bases short, with 15 bases between.

The gene calls are TRBV9 and TRBJ2-3; the match to TRBD2 covers 15 bases. Germline V gene data show CDR1 as SGDLS and CDR2 as YYNGEE. With V trimmed by 3 bases and J by 7 bases, 9 bases remained unmatched. This CDR3 is built from 17 residues. The CDR3: CASSGTSGRAWSYTQYF. The CDR3 region has the DNA TGTGCCAGCAGCGGGACTAGCGGGAGGGCCTGGAGTTATACGCAGTATTTT.

The chain uses TRBV24-1 and TRBJ2-1; TRBD1 agrees at 8 bases. The CDR3 length is 17 residues. The junction had 7 bases not matched to a gene; V was cut back by 1 base and J by 3 bases. Germline assignment: CDR1 KGHDR and CDR2 SFDVKD. CDR3 in DNA: TGTGCCACCAGTGATTTCTGGGCAGGGGGCGGCTACAATGAGCAGTTCTTC. This translates into CATSDFWAGGGYNEQFF.

This chain uses TRBV7-9 with TRBJ1-2; 7 positions match TRBD1. Germline assignment: CDR1 SEHNR and CDR2 FQNEAQ (reference sequence). V was clipped by 5 bases and J by 4 bases; unmatched bases: 13. CDR3 size: 16 residues. Written as DNA, the CDR3 is TGTGCCAGCAGCATAAACAAACCGGGACAGACCTATGGCTACACCTTC. Residues: CASSINKPGQTYGYTF.

This CDR3 reads CASSPQWDRARTDTQYF. In DNA, the CDR3 is TGTGCCAGCAGTCCCCAGTGGGACAGGGCGAGGACAGATACGCAGTATTTT. This rearrangement joins TRBV27 to TRBJ2-3, with 9 bases lining up with TRBD1. CDR1 and CDR2 (germline): MNHEY, SMNVEV (reference sequence). After removal of 5 bases from V and 3 bases from J, the junction contained 12 bases not matched to a gene. The length of the CDR3 is 17 residues.

V is TRBV5-1 and J is TRBJ2-7, with 7 nucleotides matching TRBD1. CDR3 length equals 15 residues. Per germline, CDR1 SGHRS and CDR2 YFSETQ. The trim removed 0 bases at V and 2 bases at J, leaving 5 bases unmatched. In nucleotides, the CDR3 is TGCGCCAGCAGCTTGGACCCAGGACAGGCCTACGAGCAGTACTTC. The encoded protein is CASSLDPGQAYEQYF.

This clonotype appeared a few times. CDR3: CASSFGSEAEAFF. CDR3 bases: TGTGCCAGCAGTTTTGGGAGTGAGGCTGAAGCTTTCTTT. The V call is TRBV27, the J call TRBJ1-1; D not certain. V was shortened by 3 bases and J by 6 bases, with 11 bases between the two germline ends. This CDR3 contains 13 residues. In germline, CDR1 is MNHEY, CDR2 SMNVEV (reference sequence).

In its sample, this clonotype was seen a few times. The chain carries TRBV11-2 and TRBJ2-1; TRBD2 matches 7 bases. V gave up 5 bases and J gave up 13 bases; unmatched junction bases: 17. Germline V gene sequence: CDR1 SGHAT, CDR2 FQNNGV. The CDR3 has 15 amino acids. The CDR3, as DNA: TGTGCCAGCAGCGCTTCTTCGGGGGGACTTCGGGGCCAGTTCTTC. It encodes CASSASSGGLRGQFF. The full variable domain, with the rest looked up from reference TRBV11-2 and TRBJ2-1, is EAGVAQSPRYKIIEKRQSVAFWCNPISGHATLYWYQQILGQGPKLLIQFQNNGVVDDSQLPKDRFSAERLKGVDSTLKIQPAKLEDSAVYLCASSASSGGLRGQFFGPGTRLTVL.

This clonotype showed up many times. The genes are TRBV28 and TRBJ1-1; D gene unclear. The germline CDR1 and CDR2 sequences are MDHEN and SYDVKM. The CDR3 sequence is 11 residues long. Trimming removed 6 bases from V and 10 bases from J, with 12 bases in between. The CDR3 region is CASRSEVGAFF. CDR3 DNA: TGTGCCAGCAGATCGGAAGTTGGAGCTTTCTTT.

This clonotype was seen more than once but under ten times. The gene calls are TRBV5-1 and TRBJ1-1; TRBD1 aligns across 7 bases. V was pared by 3 bases and J by 8 bases, with 4 bases of the junction left unmatched. Germline assignment: CDR1 SGHRS and CDR2 YFSETQ. The CDR3 runs to 12 residues. The CDR3 sequence is CASSSLTGEAFF. DNA for the CDR3: TGCGCCAGCAGCTCATTGACAGGGGAAGCTTTCTTT.

This clonotype has just one count. V gene TRBV7-3 combines with J gene TRBJ2-1; 10 bases fit TRBD1. The CDR3 length is 15 residues. Trimming removed 5 bases from V and 9 bases from J; junction bases left unmatched: 10. The germline gives CDR1 SGHTA, CDR2 FQGTGA. The CDR3 sequence: CASSRDRGLASEQFF. DNA for the CDR3: TGTGCCAGCAGCCGGGACAGGGGACTGGCAAGTGAGCAGTTCTTC.